This T cell receptor (beta chain) originates from a study of blood T cell repertoires in COVID-19. At the level of the study: COVID-19 samples collected from the United States, Italy and Spain covered acute and convalescent phases.

Original methodology: Amplified reference gene primers provided the basis for estimating nucleated cell counts. Using immunoSEQ multiplex PCR, the repertoire was profiled, and TCRdb retains in-frame clones only, with some absent. Clone size and the V and J calls come from that table; the DNA yielded D and trimming. The sample has about 16,000 clones, about 93% seen once. Germline-derived CDR1 and CDR2 are MDHEN and SYDVKM. V lost 5 bases and J 0 bases, leaving 26 bases between the germline ends. The CDR3 extends over 20 amino acids. The chain couples TRBV28 to TRBJ1-5; D might be TRBD1 (5 bases). The TCR sequence derives from a man in his sixties with active COVID-19. The sequencing input was peripheral blood. The CDR3 loop reads CASSRVGLKTGGYSNQPQHF. The CDR3 DNA follows: TGTGCCAGCAGTAGGGTGGGGCTCAAAACTGGGGGGTATAGCAATCAGCCCCAGCATTTT. Combining the CDR3 with reference TRBV28 and TRBJ1-5 gives the whole variable domain DVKVTQSSRYLVKRTGEKVFLECVQDMDHENMFWYRQDPGLGLRLIYFSYDVKMKEKGDIPEGYSVSREKKERFSLILESASTNQTSMYLCASSRVGLKTGGYSNQPQHFGDGTRLSIL.